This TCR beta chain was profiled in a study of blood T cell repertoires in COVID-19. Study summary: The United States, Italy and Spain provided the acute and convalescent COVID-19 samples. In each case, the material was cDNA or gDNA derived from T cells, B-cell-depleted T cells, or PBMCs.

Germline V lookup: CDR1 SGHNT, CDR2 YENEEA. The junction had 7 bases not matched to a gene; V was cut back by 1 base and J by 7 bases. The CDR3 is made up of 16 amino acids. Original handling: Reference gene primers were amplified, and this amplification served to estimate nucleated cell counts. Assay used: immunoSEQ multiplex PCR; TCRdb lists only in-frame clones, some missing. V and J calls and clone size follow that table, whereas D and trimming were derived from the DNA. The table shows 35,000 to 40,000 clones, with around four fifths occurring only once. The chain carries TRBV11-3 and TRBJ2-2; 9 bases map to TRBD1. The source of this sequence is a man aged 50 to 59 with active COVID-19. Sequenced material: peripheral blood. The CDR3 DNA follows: TGTGCCAGCAGCTTAGGAAACACAGGGGGCTTCGGGGAGCTGTTTTTT. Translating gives CASSLGNTGGFGELFF.